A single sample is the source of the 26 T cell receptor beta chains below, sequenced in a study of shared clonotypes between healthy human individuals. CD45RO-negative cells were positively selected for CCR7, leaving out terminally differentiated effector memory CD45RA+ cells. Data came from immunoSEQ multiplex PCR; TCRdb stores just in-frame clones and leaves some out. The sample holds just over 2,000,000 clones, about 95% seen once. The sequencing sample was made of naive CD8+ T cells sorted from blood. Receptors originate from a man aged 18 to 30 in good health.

The CDR3 is CASSVDGASGIYEQYF. Written as DNA, the CDR3 is TGTGCCAGCAGCGTAGATGGGGCTAGCGGAATATACGAGCAGTACTTC. V is TRBV9 and J is TRBJ2-7; 7 positions agree with TRBD2. Per germline, CDR1 SGDLS and CDR2 YYNGEE. This CDR3 comprises 16 residues. Trimming removed 0 bases from V and 4 bases from J; junction bases left unmatched: 10.

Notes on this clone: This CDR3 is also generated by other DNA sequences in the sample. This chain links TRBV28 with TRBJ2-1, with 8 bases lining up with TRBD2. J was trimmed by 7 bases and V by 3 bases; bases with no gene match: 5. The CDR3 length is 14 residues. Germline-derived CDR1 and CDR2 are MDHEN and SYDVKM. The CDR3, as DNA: TGTGCCAGCAGTTTTCTGGCGGGGGGAAATGAGCAGTTCTTC. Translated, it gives CASSFLAGGNEQFF.

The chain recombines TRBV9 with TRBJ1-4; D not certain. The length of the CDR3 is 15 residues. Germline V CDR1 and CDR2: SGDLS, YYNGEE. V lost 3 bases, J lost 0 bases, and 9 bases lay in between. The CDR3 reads CASSEDGATNEKLFF. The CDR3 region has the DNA TGTGCCAGCAGCGAGGACGGTGCAACTAATGAAAAACTGTTTTTT.

The CDR3 DNA sequence: TGCGCCAGCAGCTTGTTCTCTGGTTTAAACTACGAGCAGTACTTC. Protein sequence: CASSLFSGLNYEQYF. The V gene is TRBV5-1, the J gene TRBJ2-7; no clear D gene. Per germline, CDR1 SGHRS and CDR2 YFSETQ. The V and J ends lost 1 base and 3 bases respectively, with 14 bases between them. The CDR3 is made up of 15 amino acids.

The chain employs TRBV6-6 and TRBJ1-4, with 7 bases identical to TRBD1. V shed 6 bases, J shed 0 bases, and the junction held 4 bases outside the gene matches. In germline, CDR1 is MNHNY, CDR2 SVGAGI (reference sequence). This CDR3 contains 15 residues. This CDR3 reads CASSQGGTTNEKLFF. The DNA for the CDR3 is TGTGCCAGCAGCCAGGGGGGGACAACTAATGAAAAACTGTTTTTT.

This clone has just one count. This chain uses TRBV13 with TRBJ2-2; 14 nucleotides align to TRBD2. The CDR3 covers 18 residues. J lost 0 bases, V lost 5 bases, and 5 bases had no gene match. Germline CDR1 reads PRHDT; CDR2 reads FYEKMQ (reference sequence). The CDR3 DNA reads TGTGCCAGCAGCCCCCAGACTAGCGGGGGGGCGAACACCGGGGAGCTGTTTTTT. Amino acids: CASSPQTSGGANTGELFF.

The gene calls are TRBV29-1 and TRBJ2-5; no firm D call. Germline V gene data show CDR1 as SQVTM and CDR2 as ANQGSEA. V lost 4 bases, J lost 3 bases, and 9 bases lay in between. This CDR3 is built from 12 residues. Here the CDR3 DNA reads TGCAGCGTTGTGATCATGGAAGAGACCCAGTACTTC. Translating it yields CSVVIMEETQYF.

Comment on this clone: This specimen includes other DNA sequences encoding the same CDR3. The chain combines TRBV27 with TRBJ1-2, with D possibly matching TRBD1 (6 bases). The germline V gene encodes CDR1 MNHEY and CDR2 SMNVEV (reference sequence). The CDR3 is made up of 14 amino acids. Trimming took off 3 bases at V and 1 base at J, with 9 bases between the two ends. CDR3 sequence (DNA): TGTGCCAGCAGTTTCGTAGGGGGTAACTATGGCTACACCTTC. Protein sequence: CASSFVGGNYGYTF.

CDR3 bases: TGTGCCAGCAGCTTCCACAGGGACCCCCAAGAGACCCAGTACTTC. Its translation: CASSFHRDPQETQYF. The chain has TRBV11-2 and TRBJ2-5; D possibly corresponds to TRBD1 (6 bases). V dropped 3 bases and J dropped 1 base, with 12 bases sitting between them. The CDR3 is 15 residues long. The germline CDR1 and CDR2 sequences are SGHAT and FQNNGV.

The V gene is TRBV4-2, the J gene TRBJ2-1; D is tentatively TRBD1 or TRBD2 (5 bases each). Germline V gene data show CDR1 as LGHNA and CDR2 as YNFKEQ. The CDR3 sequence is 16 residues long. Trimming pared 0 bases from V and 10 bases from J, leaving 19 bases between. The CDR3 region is CASSQESDWGTQEQFF. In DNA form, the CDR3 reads TGTGCCAGCAGCCAAGAGAGTGACTGGGGGACCCAGGAGCAGTTCTTC.

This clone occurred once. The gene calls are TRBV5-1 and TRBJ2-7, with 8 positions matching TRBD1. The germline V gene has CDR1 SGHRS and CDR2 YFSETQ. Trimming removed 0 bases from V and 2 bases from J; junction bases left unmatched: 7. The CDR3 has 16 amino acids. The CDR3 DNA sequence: TGCGCCAGCAGCTTGGAGGGGGGACAGGTAACCTACGAGCAGTACTTC. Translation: CASSLEGGQVTYEQYF.

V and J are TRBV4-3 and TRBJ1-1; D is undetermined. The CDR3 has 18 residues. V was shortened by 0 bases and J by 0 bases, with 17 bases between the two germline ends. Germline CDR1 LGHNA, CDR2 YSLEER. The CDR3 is CASSQELLGRGMNTEAFF. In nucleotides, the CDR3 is TGCGCCAGCAGCCAAGAACTTCTCGGCCGGGGAATGAACACTGAAGCTTTCTTT.

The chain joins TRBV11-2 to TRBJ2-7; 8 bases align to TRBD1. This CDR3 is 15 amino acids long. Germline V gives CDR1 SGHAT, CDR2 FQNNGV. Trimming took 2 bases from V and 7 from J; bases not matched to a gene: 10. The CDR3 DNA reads TGTGCCAGCAGCTTATTTCCGGACAGGGCGGGAGAGCAGTACTTC. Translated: CASSLFPDRAGEQYF.

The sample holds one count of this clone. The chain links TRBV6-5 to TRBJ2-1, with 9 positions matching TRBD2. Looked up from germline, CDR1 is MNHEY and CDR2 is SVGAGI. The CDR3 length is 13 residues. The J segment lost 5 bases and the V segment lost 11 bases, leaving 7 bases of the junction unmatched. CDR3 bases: TGTGCCGCGGGACTAGCCTCTCACAATGAGCAGTTCTTC. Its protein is CAAGLASHNEQFF.

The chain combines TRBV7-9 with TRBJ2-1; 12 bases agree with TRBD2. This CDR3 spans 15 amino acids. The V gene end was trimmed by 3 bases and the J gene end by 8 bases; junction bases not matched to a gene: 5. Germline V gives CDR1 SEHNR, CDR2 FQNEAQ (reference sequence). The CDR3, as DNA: TGTGCCAGCAGCTTCCGACTAGCGGGAGTCTATGAGCAGTTCTTC. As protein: CASSFRLAGVYEQFF.

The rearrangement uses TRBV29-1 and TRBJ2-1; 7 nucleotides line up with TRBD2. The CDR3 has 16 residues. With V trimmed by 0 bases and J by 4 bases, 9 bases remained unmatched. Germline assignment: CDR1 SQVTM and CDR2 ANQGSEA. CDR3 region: CSVEDLPRGRYNEQFF. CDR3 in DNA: TGCAGCGTTGAAGATTTGCCCCGCGGGAGATACAATGAGCAGTTCTTC.

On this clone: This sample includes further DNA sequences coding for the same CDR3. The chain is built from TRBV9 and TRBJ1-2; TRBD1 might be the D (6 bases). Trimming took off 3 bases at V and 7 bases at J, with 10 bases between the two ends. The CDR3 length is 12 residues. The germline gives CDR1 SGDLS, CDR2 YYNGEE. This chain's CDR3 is CASSGSGVGYTF. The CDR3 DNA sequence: TGTGCCAGCAGCGGATCAGGGGTTGGCTACACCTTC.

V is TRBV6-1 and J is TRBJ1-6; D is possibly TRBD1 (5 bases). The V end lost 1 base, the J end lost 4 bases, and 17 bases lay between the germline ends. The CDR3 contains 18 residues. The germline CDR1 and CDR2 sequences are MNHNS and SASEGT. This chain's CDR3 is CASSEEFPSRDYNSPLHF. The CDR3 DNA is TGTGCCAGCAGTGAAGAGTTTCCTTCCAGGGATTATAATTCACCCCTCCACTTT.

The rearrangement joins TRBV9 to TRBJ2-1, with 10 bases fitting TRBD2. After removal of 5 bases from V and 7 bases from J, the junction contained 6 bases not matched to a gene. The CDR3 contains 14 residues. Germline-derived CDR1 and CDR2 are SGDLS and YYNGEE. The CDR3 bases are TGTGCCAGCAGTCCTAGCGGGAGCCGGAATGAGCAGTTCTTC. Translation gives CASSPSGSRNEQFF.

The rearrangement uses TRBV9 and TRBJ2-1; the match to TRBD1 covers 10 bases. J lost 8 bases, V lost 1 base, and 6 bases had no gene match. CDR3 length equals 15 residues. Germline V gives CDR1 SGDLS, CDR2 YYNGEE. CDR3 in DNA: TGTGCCAGCAGCGTATTGGGGACAGGGGAGGATGAGCAGTTCTTC. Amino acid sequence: CASSVLGTGEDEQFF.

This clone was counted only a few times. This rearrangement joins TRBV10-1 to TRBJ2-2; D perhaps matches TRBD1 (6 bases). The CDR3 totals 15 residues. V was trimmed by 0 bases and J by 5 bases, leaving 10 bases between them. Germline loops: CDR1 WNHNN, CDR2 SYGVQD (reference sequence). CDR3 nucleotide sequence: TGCGCCAGCAGTGAGTCGGGACAACTTACCGGGGAGCTGTTTTTT. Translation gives CASSESGQLTGELFF.

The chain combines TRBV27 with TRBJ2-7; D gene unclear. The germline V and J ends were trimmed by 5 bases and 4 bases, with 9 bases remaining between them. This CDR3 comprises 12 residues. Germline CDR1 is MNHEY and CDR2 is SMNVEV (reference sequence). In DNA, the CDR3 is TGTGCCAGCAGTCTCAATATATACGAGCAGTACTTC. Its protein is CASSLNIYEQYF.

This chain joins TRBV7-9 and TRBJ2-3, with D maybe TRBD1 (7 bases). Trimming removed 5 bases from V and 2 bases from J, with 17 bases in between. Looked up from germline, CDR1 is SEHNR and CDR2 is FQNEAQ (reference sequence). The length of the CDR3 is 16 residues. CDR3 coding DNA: TGTGCCAGCAGCCCCGACGGGGGACAGCTCACAGATACGCAGTATTTT. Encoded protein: CASSPDGGQLTDTQYF. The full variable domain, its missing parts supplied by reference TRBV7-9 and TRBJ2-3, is DTGVSQNPRHKITKRGQNVTFRCDPISEHNRLYWYRQTLGQGPEFLTYFQNEAQLEKSRLLSDRFSAERPKGSFSTLEIQRTEQGDSAMYLCASSPDGGQLTDTQYFGPGTRLTVL.

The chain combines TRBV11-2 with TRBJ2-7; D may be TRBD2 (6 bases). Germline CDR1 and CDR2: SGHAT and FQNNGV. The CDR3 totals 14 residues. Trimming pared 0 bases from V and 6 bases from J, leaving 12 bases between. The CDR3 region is CASSLEGGATEQYF. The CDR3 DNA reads TGTGCCAGCAGCTTAGAAGGCGGGGCCACCGAGCAGTACTTC.

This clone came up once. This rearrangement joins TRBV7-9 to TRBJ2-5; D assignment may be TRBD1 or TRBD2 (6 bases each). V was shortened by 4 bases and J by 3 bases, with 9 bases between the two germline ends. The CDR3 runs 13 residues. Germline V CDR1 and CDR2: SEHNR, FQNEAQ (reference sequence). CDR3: CASSSGAEETQYF. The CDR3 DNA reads TGTGCCAGCAGCTCGGGGGCAGAAGAGACCCAGTACTTC.

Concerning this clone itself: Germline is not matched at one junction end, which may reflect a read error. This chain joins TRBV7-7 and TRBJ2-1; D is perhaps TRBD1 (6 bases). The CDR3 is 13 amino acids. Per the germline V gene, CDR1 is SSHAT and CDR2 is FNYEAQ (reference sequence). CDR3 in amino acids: CASSLAQGLEQFF. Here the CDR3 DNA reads TGTGCTAGCAGCTTAGCGCAGGGGCTTGAGCAGTTCTTC. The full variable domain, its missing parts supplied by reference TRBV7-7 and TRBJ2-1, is GAGVSQSPRYKVTKRGQDVTLRCDPISSHATLYWYQQALGQGPEFLTYFNYEAQPDKSGLPSDRFSAERPEGSISTLTIQRTEQRDSAMYRCASSLAQGLEQFFGPGTRLTVL.